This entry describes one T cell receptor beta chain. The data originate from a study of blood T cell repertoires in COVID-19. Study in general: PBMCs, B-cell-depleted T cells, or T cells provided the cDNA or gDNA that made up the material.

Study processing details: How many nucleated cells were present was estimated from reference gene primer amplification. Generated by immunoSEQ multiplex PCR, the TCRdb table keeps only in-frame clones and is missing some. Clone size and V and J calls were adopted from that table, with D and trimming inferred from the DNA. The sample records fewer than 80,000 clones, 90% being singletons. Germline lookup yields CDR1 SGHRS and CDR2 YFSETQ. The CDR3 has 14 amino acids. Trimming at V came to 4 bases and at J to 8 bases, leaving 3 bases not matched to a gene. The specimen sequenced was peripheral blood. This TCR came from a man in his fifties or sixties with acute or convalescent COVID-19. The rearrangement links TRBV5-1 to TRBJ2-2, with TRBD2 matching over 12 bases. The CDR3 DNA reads TGCGCCAGCAGCCCGGGGACTAGCGGGGGGGAGCTGTTTTTT. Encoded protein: CASSPGTSGGELFF.